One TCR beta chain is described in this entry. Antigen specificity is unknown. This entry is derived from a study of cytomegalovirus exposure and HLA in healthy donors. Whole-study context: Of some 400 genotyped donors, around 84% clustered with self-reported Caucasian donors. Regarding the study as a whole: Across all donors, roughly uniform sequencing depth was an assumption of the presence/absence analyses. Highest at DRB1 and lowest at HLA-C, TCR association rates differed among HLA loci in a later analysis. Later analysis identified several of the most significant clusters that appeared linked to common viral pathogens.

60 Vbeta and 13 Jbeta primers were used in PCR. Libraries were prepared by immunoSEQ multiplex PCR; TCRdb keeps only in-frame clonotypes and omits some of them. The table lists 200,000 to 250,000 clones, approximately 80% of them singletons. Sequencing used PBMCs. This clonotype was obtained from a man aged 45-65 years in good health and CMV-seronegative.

This CDR3 is CASSITGGSYEQYF. In nucleotides, the CDR3 is TGCGCCAGCAGCATAACAGGGGGTTCCTACGAGCAGTACTTC. The J gene is TRBJ2-5, the V gene TRBV5-1, with 8 bases lining up with TRBD1. The J call could be wrong; TRBJ2-7 is a better fit for the DNA end. Per germline, CDR1 SGHRS and CDR2 YFSETQ. This CDR3 is 14 amino acids long.